The 24 T cell receptor beta chains below were found in one sample sequenced in a study of T cell changes during pregnancy in multiple sclerosis. The method was immunoSEQ multiplex PCR; TCRdb's version includes in-frame clones alone and lacks a portion of them. There are about 40,000 clones in the sample; around 94% occur only once, and roughly 1.7% lies in the top ten. This material consisted of peripheral blood, taken in the third trimester of pregnancy. The receptors come from a female donor with multiple sclerosis, enrolled in a pregnancy study.

This chain connects TRBV5-5 to TRBJ1-2; TRBD1 might be the D (6 bases). Germline CDR1 is SGHKS and CDR2 is YYEKEE (reference sequence). The CDR3 is 12 amino acids. The V gene lost 4 bases and the J gene lost 8 bases, with 12 bases spanning the gap. CDR3 DNA sequence: TGTGCCAGCAGCCCTGGGACACCCGGCTACACCTTC. The encoded protein is CASSPGTPGYTF.

This clone was observed once. The V call is TRBV7-3, the J call TRBJ2-2, with 13 bases fitting TRBD2. V was clipped by 6 bases and J by 5 bases; unmatched bases: 6. The CDR3 spans 16 residues. CDR1 SGHTA and CDR2 FQGTGA come from the germline V gene. In nucleotides, the CDR3 is TGTGCCAGCAGGCGGACTAGCGGGGGAGTTACCGGGGAGCTGTTTTTT. As protein: CASRRTSGGVTGELFF.

The J gene is TRBJ1-2, the V gene TRBV7-9; D uncertain. Per germline, CDR1 SEHNR and CDR2 FQNEAQ (reference sequence). This CDR3 comprises 12 residues. Trimming took off 1 base at V and 5 bases at J, with 5 bases between the two ends. CDR3 nucleotides: TGTGCCAGCAGCTTAGAATCTTATGGCTACACCTTC. It encodes CASSLESYGYTF.

The chain combines TRBV28 with TRBJ2-1; unclear D gene. The CDR3 length is 12 residues. Between the trimmed V and J ends, which lost 6 bases and 1 base, there was a span of 4 bases. Germline loops: CDR1 MDHEN, CDR2 SYDVKM. The CDR3 DNA sequence: TGTGCCAGCAGCTATTCCTACAATGAGCAGTTCTTC. This encodes CASSYSYNEQFF.

The table lists this clone with a count of one. The chain couples TRBV5-1 to TRBJ2-7, with a weak D call TRBD2 (7 bases). CDR3 length: 13 amino acids. Germline V CDR1 and CDR2: SGHRS, YFSETQ. With 4 bases removed from V and 5 bases from J, the gap between germline ends came to 13 bases. CDR3 coding DNA: TGCGCCAGCAGCGAGAGGCGGGGGCACGAGCAGTACTTC. This sequence encodes CASSERRGHEQYF.

The chain has TRBV4-1 and TRBJ1-3, with a weak D call TRBD1 (6 bases). The CDR3 length is 21 residues. Germline V CDR1 and CDR2: MGHRA, YSYEKL. Deletions cut 0 bases from V and 0 bases from J, with 24 bases between. The CDR3, as DNA: TGCGCCAGCAGCCAAGACGAGCCGGCCAGGGGACGTTCGAGCTCTGGAAACACCATATATTTT. It is translated as CASSQDEPARGRSSSGNTIYF.

The chain joins TRBV19 to TRBJ2-2; 9 bases are a match to TRBD2. Germline CDR1 is LNHDA and CDR2 is SQIVND (reference sequence). The length of the CDR3 is 17 residues. The ends lost 6 bases at V and 1 base at J; junction bases unmatched: 9. The CDR3 is CASRSYSGRRNTGELFF. The CDR3 region has the DNA TGTGCCAGTAGAAGTTATAGCGGGAGAAGGAACACCGGGGAGCTGTTTTTT.

In nucleotides, the CDR3 is TGTGCCAGTAGTCCGGGACTAGCGGGAGGGCCGGGCACCGGGGAGCTGTTTTTT. Its protein is CASSPGLAGGPGTGELFF. V usage is TRBV19 and J usage is TRBJ2-2; 16 bases fit TRBD2. V lost 5 bases and J lost 4; bases outside the gene matches: 7. Germline CDR1 is LNHDA and CDR2 is SQIVND (reference sequence). This CDR3 has 18 residues.

V gene TRBV29-1 combines with J gene TRBJ2-1; the match to TRBD2 covers 7 bases. Germline V gene lookup returns CDR1 SQVTM and CDR2 ANQGSEA. V lost 3 bases, J lost 0 bases, and 14 bases stayed unmatched. CDR3 length equals 18 residues. The CDR3 region is CSVEWGGSLRSSYNEQFF. CDR3 in DNA: TGCAGCGTTGAGTGGGGCGGGAGCCTCCGGAGCTCCTACAATGAGCAGTTCTTC.

The J gene is TRBJ2-5, the V gene TRBV7-6; D is possibly TRBD2 (5 bases). Germline lookup yields CDR1 SGHVS and CDR2 FNYEAQ. The CDR3 has 21 amino acids. Trimming left V 4 bases short and J 0 bases short, with 30 bases between. CDR3 in DNA: TGTGCCAGCAGCTCCCTCGGGGTGGCTGTCGTTCTAACTGACCACCAAGAGACCCAGTACTTC. It is translated as CASSSLGVAVVLTDHQETQYF.

The V gene is TRBV15, the J gene TRBJ1-5; D gene uncertain. Trimming removed 3 bases at V and 3 bases at J, with 12 bases between. The germline V gene has CDR1 LNHNV and CDR2 YYDKDF (reference sequence). The CDR3 runs to 15 residues. DNA of the CDR3: TGTGCCACCAGCAGGGGAGACGAAAACAATCAGCCCCAGCATTTT. Translated: CATSRGDENNQPQHF.

The gene calls are TRBV30 and TRBJ1-4, with D possibly matching TRBD1 (6 bases). V was clipped by 7 bases and J by 0 bases, with 15 bases between them. CDR1 and CDR2 (germline): GTSNPN, SVGIG (reference sequence). This CDR3 is 15 amino acids long. The DNA of the CDR3 is TGTGCCTTGACAGGAGATCACGCAACTAATGAAAAACTGTTTTTT. It is translated as CALTGDHATNEKLFF.

The rearrangement links TRBV4-1 to TRBJ1-1, with 8 nucleotides matching TRBD1. This CDR3 contains 15 residues. Germline V gene sequence: CDR1 MGHRA, CDR2 YSYEKL. V shed 6 bases, J shed 3 bases, and the junction held 9 bases outside the gene matches. The CDR3 is CASRGDRGSDTEAFF. The DNA for the CDR3 is TGCGCCAGCAGGGGCGACAGGGGTAGCGACACTGAAGCTTTCTTT.

V gene TRBV27 combines with J gene TRBJ2-7; D call uncertain. The germline CDR1 and CDR2 sequences are MNHEY and SMNVEV (reference sequence). CDR3 length: 16 amino acids. V was clipped by 2 bases and J by 0 bases, with 14 bases between them. The CDR3 DNA is TGTGCCAGCAGTTTAAGTCCGCCCTGGAGCTCCTACGAGCAGTACTTC. Its translation is CASSLSPPWSSYEQYF.

This chain links TRBV19 with TRBJ2-5, with TRBD2 matching 16 bases. The trim removed 2 bases at V and 5 bases at J, leaving 5 bases unmatched. Germline V gene sequence: CDR1 LNHDA, CDR2 SQIVND (reference sequence). CDR3 length equals 17 residues. The CDR3 DNA reads as TGTGCCAGTAGTATACCGGGACTAGCGGGGGGGGTGGAGACCCAGTACTTC. Its protein product is CASSIPGLAGGVETQYF.

The genes are TRBV5-6 and TRBJ2-7; unclear D gene. Deletions cut 4 bases from V and 1 base from J, with 12 bases between. The CDR3 totals 14 residues. Germline CDR1 reads SGHDT; CDR2 reads YYEEEE. The CDR3 nucleotides read TGTGCCAGCAGCCTCCCGGGTCCGTCCTACGAGCAGTACTTC. This codes for CASSLPGPSYEQYF.

V gene TRBV4-1 combines with J gene TRBJ1-4; 7 bases line up with TRBD1. Looked up from germline, CDR1 is MGHRA and CDR2 is YSYEKL. The CDR3 length is 15 residues. Trimming at V came to 2 bases and at J to 3 bases, leaving 3 bases not matched to a gene. CDR3 sequence reads: CASSQIGTANEKLFF. As DNA, the CDR3 is TGCGCCAGCAGCCAAATCGGGACAGCTAATGAAAAACTGTTTTTT.

The V call is TRBV6-5, the J call TRBJ2-7, with D possibly TRBD2 on 6 matching bases. The germline CDR1 and CDR2 sequences are MNHEY and SVGAGI. V shed 5 bases and J shed 2 bases, with 16 bases lying between them. The CDR3 loop spans 15 amino acids. CDR3 coding DNA: TGTGCCAGCAGTCCCCCAGGGCGGACTACCTACGAGCAGTACTTC. Protein: CASSPPGRTTYEQYF.

V and J are TRBV7-6 and TRBJ2-2, with unresolved D. The germline V gene encodes CDR1 SGHVS and CDR2 FNYEAQ. This CDR3 has 14 amino acids. With 1 base removed from V and 4 bases from J, the gap between germline ends came to 7 bases. Written as DNA, the CDR3 is TGTGCCAGCAGCTTAGAGGCAGGCACCGGGGAGCTGTTTTTT. It encodes CASSLEAGTGELFF. Together with reference TRBV7-6 and TRBJ2-2, the CDR3 gives the full variable domain: GAGVSQSPRYKVTKRGQDVALRCDPISGHVSLYWYRQALGQGPEFLTYFNYEAQQDKSGLPNDRFSAERPEGSISTLTIQRTEQRDSAMYRCASSLEAGTGELFFGEGSRLTVL.

The chain is built from TRBV9 and TRBJ2-1; 15 bases line up with TRBD2. CDR1 and CDR2 (germline): SGDLS, YYNGEE. The CDR3 has 19 amino acids. After removal of 0 bases from V and 4 bases from J, the junction contained 8 bases not matched to a gene. Written as DNA, the CDR3 is TGTGCCAGCAGCGTAGCTTGGGGGGGGACTAGCGGGAGGTACAATGAGCAGTTCTTC. This translates into CASSVAWGGTSGRYNEQFF. The full variable domain, with the rest looked up from reference TRBV9 and TRBJ2-1, is DSGVTQTPKHLITATGQRVTLRCSPRSGDLSVYWYQQSLDQGLQFLIQYYNGEERAKGNILERFSAQQFPDLHSELNLSSLELGDSALYFCASSVAWGGTSGRYNEQFFGPGTRLTVL.

This clone was detected once. The J gene is TRBJ2-7, the V gene TRBV10-3, with D maybe TRBD1 (6 bases). Germline CDR1 is ENHRY and CDR2 is SYGVKD. With 10 bases removed from V and 2 bases from J, the gap between germline ends came to 12 bases. CDR3 size: 12 residues. CDR3 sequence (DNA): TGTGCCACCCGACAGGTCACCTACGAGCAGTACTTC. Translated, it gives CATRQVTYEQYF.

The chain uses TRBV13 and TRBJ2-5, with TRBD1 as a possible D gene (6 bases). With 2 bases removed from V and 1 base from J, the gap between germline ends came to 14 bases. Germline V CDR1 and CDR2: PRHDT, FYEKMQ (reference sequence). The CDR3 covers 16 residues. DNA for the CDR3: TGTGCCAGCAGCTTAACCCGGGACACCCTCCAAGAGACCCAGTACTTC. Protein product: CASSLTRDTLQETQYF.

The CDR3 DNA sequence: TGTGCCAGCAGTGACAGGGGGCTAGGCACCGGGGAGCTGTTTTTT. As protein: CASSDRGLGTGELFF. The V and J genes are TRBV6-1 and TRBJ2-2; the match to TRBD1 covers 8 bases. Germline CDR1 and CDR2: MNHNS and SASEGT. The junction had 4 bases not matched to a gene; V was cut back by 3 bases and J by 4 bases. The CDR3 totals 15 residues.

V gene TRBV5-1 combines with J gene TRBJ2-1; 11 positions agree with TRBD2. Germline V lookup: CDR1 SGHRS, CDR2 YFSETQ. CDR3 length: 15 residues. The junction had 1 base not matched to a gene; V was cut back by 0 bases and J by 5 bases. Written as DNA, the CDR3 is TGCGCCAGCAGCTTGGTAGCGGGGGGGAACAATGAGCAGTTCTTC. It codes for CASSLVAGGNNEQFF.